A single sample gave rise to the 30 T cell receptor beta chains below, sequenced in a study of cytomegalovirus exposure and HLA in healthy donors. PCR employed 60 Vbeta and 13 Jbeta primers. Only in-frame clones appear in the TCRdb table, and some are missing; sequencing was by immunoSEQ multiplex PCR. The sample lists under 100,000 clones, about three quarters seen once, with over 12% in the top ten. Sample: PBMCs. The receptors originated from a woman in her 50s in good health and CMV-seropositive.

The gene calls are TRBV6-5 and TRBJ1-2; D is ambiguous. Trimming shortened V by 4 bases and J by 0 bases, and 12 bases separated the two germline ends. This CDR3 has 15 amino acids. The germline CDR1 and CDR2 sequences are MNHEY and SVGAGI. CDR3 nucleotides: TGTGCCAGCAGTTGGGTGGTGGGAGCTAACTATGGCTACACCTTC. This gives the protein CASSWVVGANYGYTF.

V is TRBV28 and J is TRBJ2-1, with 8 bases fitting TRBD2. The V gene end was trimmed by 4 bases and the J gene end by 0 bases; junction bases not matched to a gene: 8. This CDR3 spans 17 amino acids. CDR1 MDHEN and CDR2 SYDVKM come from the germline V gene. This CDR3 is CASSSTSGSVSYNEQFF. The CDR3 nucleotides are TGTGCCAGCAGTTCTACTAGCGGTAGTGTCTCCTACAATGAGCAGTTCTTC.

The chain links TRBV18 to TRBJ1-1, with a possible D match to TRBD1 (6 bases). V lost 1 base and J 6 bases, leaving 12 bases between the germline ends. The germline CDR1 and CDR2 sequences are KGHSH and LQKENI. The CDR3 extends over 14 amino acids. CDR3 protein: CASSPQQGSSEAFF. CDR3 sequence (DNA): TGTGCCAGCTCACCACAACAGGGTTCTTCTGAAGCTTTCTTT.

This sequence joins TRBV28 and TRBJ2-7, with 9 positions matching TRBD2. The trim removed 7 bases at V and 2 bases at J, leaving 6 bases unmatched. From germline, CDR1 is MDHEN and CDR2 SYDVKM. The CDR3 runs 14 residues. CDR3: CASMTAGGTYEQYF. In DNA, the CDR3 is TGTGCCAGCATGACAGCGGGAGGTACCTACGAGCAGTACTTC.

Details on this clone: Other nucleotide sequences in the sample specify the same CDR3. V and J are TRBV5-1 and TRBJ2-1; 8 nucleotides align to TRBD1. After removal of 4 bases from V and 1 base from J, the junction contained 4 bases not matched to a gene. Looked up from germline, CDR1 is SGHRS and CDR2 is YFSETQ. CDR3 length equals 15 residues. CDR3 sequence: CASSPGQGSYNEQFF. As DNA, the CDR3 is TGCGCCAGCAGCCCCGGACAGGGATCCTACAATGAGCAGTTCTTC.

The sample holds a few counts of this clone. The rearrangement joins TRBV11-2 to TRBJ2-1; TRBD2 matches 13 bases. The length of the CDR3 is 16 residues. Germline values: CDR1 SGHAT, CDR2 FQNNGV. V was pared by 5 bases and J by 9 bases, with 10 bases of the junction left unmatched. The CDR3 bases are TGTGCCAGCAGCCTTAGGACTAGCGGGAGCCCCACTGAGCAGTTCTTC. It codes for CASSLRTSGSPTEQFF.

The chain recombines TRBV28 with TRBJ2-1; 12 bases agree with TRBD2. Per the germline V gene, CDR1 is MDHEN and CDR2 is SYDVKM. J gave up 10 bases and V 5 bases, and 12 bases lay outside the gene matches. The CDR3 is 16 amino acids. The CDR3 nucleotides are TGTGCCAGCAGTCCACACCAAGGCGGACTAGCGGGGGAGCAGTTCTTC. Its protein is CASSPHQGGLAGEQFF.

This clone was picked up a small number of times. The genes are TRBV11-3 and TRBJ2-2; weak D call: TRBD1 (6 bases). The V gene's germline CDR1 is SGHNT and CDR2 YENEEA. The CDR3 sequence is 16 residues long. The V end was cut by 5 bases, the J end by 3 bases, with 16 bases between. CDR3 coding DNA: TGTGCCAGCAGCGAGACTCACAGGGTTGACACCGGGGAGCTGTTTTTT. Translation: CASSETHRVDTGELFF.

This clone was counted between two and nine times. This chain links TRBV5-4 with TRBJ1-2; possible D gene TRBD1, 6 bases. This CDR3 contains 14 residues. Germline V gene sequence: CDR1 SGHNT, CDR2 YYREEE (reference sequence). V was cut by 0 bases and J by 2 bases, with 8 bases left in between. The CDR3 here is CASSLGQVNYGYTF. CDR3 sequence (DNA): TGTGCCAGCAGCTTGGGACAGGTGAACTATGGCTACACCTTC.

This clone showed up just a few times. V gene TRBV11-3 combines with J gene TRBJ2-2, with a possible D match to TRBD1 (6 bases). From germline, CDR1 is SGHNT and CDR2 YENEEA. This CDR3 region has 15 residues. The ends were cut back, 5 bases at V and 2 bases at J, with 12 bases in the middle. CDR3 bases: TGTGCCAGCAGCCCCGGGACATCCAACACCGGGGAGCTGTTTTTT. Amino acids: CASSPGTSNTGELFF.

This clone was seen a single time. CDR3 DNA sequence: TGTGCCAGCAGTTTGACAGGGGCTAACTATGGCTACACCTTC. Translated: CASSLTGANYGYTF. The gene calls are TRBV6-5 and TRBJ1-2, with 8 positions matching TRBD1. The CDR3 length is 14 residues. Germline-derived CDR1 and CDR2 are MNHEY and SVGAGI. Losses at the gene ends were 4 bases for V and 0 bases for J; bases not matched to a gene: 1.

J is TRBJ1-1 and V is TRBV5-1, with TRBD1 matching 7 bases. From germline, CDR1 is SGHRS and CDR2 YFSETQ. This CDR3 spans 13 amino acids. V lost 4 bases, J lost 5 bases, and 5 bases stayed unmatched. The CDR3 DNA sequence: TGCGCCAGCAGCCGACAGGGCAGTACTGAAGCTTTCTTT. Protein sequence: CASSRQGSTEAFF.

The chain combines TRBV28 with TRBJ1-1; the D is unclear. The CDR3 has 18 residues. The V gene lost 3 bases and the J gene lost 0 bases, with 20 bases spanning the gap. Looked up from germline, CDR1 is MDHEN and CDR2 is SYDVKM. The CDR3 DNA reads TGTGCCAGCAGTTTCATTTTAAGCGGGGTTCGTGTGAACACTGAAGCTTTCTTT. Protein product: CASSFILSGVRVNTEAFF.

DNA of the CDR3: TGTGCCTGGAGGTGGGAGATGAACACTGAAGCTTTCTTT. Encoded protein: CAWRWEMNTEAFF. The chain links TRBV30 to TRBJ1-1, with D hard to call. CDR3 size: 13 residues. The V end was cut by 3 bases, the J end by 0 bases, with 8 bases between. Germline CDR1 is GTSNPN and CDR2 is SVGIG (reference sequence).

The rearrangement uses TRBV11-2 and TRBJ1-6; TRBD1 might be the D (6 bases). V was pared by 5 bases and J by 11 bases, with 13 bases between. The CDR3 sequence is 13 residues long. Germline-derived CDR1 and CDR2 are SGHAT and FQNNGV. The DNA of the CDR3 is TGTGCCAGCAGCCAATCGCAGGGGACACCCCTCCACTTT. Its protein is CASSQSQGTPLHF.

The gene calls are TRBV5-6 and TRBJ1-2; 9 bases align to TRBD1. In germline, CDR1 is SGHDT, CDR2 YYEEEE. With V trimmed by 4 bases and J by 8 bases, 12 bases remained unmatched. The length of the CDR3 is 15 residues. CDR3 sequence reads: CASSEDRGGPKGYTF. The DNA of the CDR3 is TGTGCCAGCAGCGAGGACAGGGGAGGCCCCAAAGGCTACACCTTC.

This chain links TRBV4-1 with TRBJ1-3, with D perhaps TRBD1 (6 bases). V lost 0 bases and J lost 8, with 17 bases in between. Germline V gives CDR1 MGHRA, CDR2 YSYEKL. The CDR3 runs 16 residues. CDR3 sequence: CASSQEVWGLGDTIYF. The CDR3 nucleotides are TGCGCCAGCAGCCAAGAAGTATGGGGGCTGGGGGACACCATATATTTT.

The chain recombines TRBV30 with TRBJ1-2; D gene uncertain. The CDR3 is 14 amino acids. The V gene's germline CDR1 is GTSNPN and CDR2 SVGIG (reference sequence). V dropped 0 bases and J dropped 3 bases, with 11 bases sitting between them. The CDR3 DNA follows: TGTGCCTGGAGTGTAGGCAGGATGGACTATGGCTACACCTTC. It specifies CAWSVGRMDYGYTF.

V and J are TRBV7-2 and TRBJ2-6, with 7 bases identical to TRBD1. The CDR3 sequence is 16 residues long. Losses at the gene ends were 4 bases for V and 0 bases for J; bases not matched to a gene: 3. The germline CDR1 and CDR2 sequences are SGHTA and FQGNSA. As DNA, the CDR3 is TGTGCCAGCAGCTCACAGGGGTTCTCTGGGGCCAACGTCCTGACTTTC. Amino acid sequence: CASSSQGFSGANVLTF.

This chain uses TRBV28 with TRBJ2-2, with a possible D match to TRBD2 (5 bases). CDR3 length: 15 residues. Germline-derived CDR1 and CDR2 are MDHEN and SYDVKM. Trimming pared 7 bases from V and 3 bases from J, leaving 15 bases between. For the CDR3, the DNA is TGTGCCAGCACCTTACCCGGGATACACACCGGGGAGCTGTTTTTT. This encodes CASTLPGIHTGELFF.

This chain links TRBV7-9 with TRBJ2-3; D uncertain. The germline V gene encodes CDR1 SEHNR and CDR2 FQNEAQ (reference sequence). V lost 5 bases to trimming and J lost 6 bases, with 15 bases between them. This CDR3 is built from 14 residues. The CDR3 DNA reads TGTGCCAGCAGCCCGCGTTTTCCTTATGATACGCAGTATTTT. Amino acid sequence: CASSPRFPYDTQYF. The whole variable domain, filled in from reference TRBV7-9 and TRBJ2-3, reads DTGVSQNPRHKITKRGQNVTFRCDPISEHNRLYWYRQTLGQGPEFLTYFQNEAQLEKSRLLSDRFSAERPKGSFSTLEIQRTEQGDSAMYLCASSPRFPYDTQYFGPGTRLTVL.

In its sample, this clone was seen a few times. The chain combines TRBV6-5 with TRBJ1-3; D ambiguous. The CDR3 consists of 16 residues. The V end was cut by 0 bases, the J end by 2 bases, with 11 bases between. Germline V lookup: CDR1 MNHEY, CDR2 SVGAGI. The CDR3 here is CASSYSGGNPGNTIYF. For the CDR3, the DNA is TGTGCCAGCAGTTACTCGGGAGGGAACCCTGGAAACACCATATATTTT.

This clone has just a few counts. J is TRBJ1-5 and V is TRBV19; D call uncertain. The V and J ends lost 6 bases and 4 bases respectively, with 10 bases between them. Looked up from germline, CDR1 is LNHDA and CDR2 is SQIVND (reference sequence). CDR3 length: 13 residues. CDR3 in amino acids: CASREGPNQPQHF. The DNA of the CDR3 is TGTGCCAGTAGGGAGGGCCCTAATCAGCCCCAGCATTTT.

The chain combines TRBV19 with TRBJ1-2; unclear D gene. CDR3 length: 14 amino acids. V was cut by 11 bases and J by 6 bases, with 22 bases left in between. Germline V gene data show CDR1 as LNHDA and CDR2 as SQIVND (reference sequence). The CDR3 DNA reads TGTGCCGGTACCCGGGAGACTTATTATGATGGCTACACCTTC. Residues: CAGTRETYYDGYTF.

The rearrangement uses TRBV4-2 and TRBJ1-2, with 9 positions matching TRBD1. V was pared by 1 base and J by 3 bases, with 0 bases of the junction left unmatched. The CDR3 length is 14 residues. CDR1 is LGHNA and CDR2 is YNFKEQ in the germline V gene. CDR3 bases: TGTGCCAGCAGCCAAGGGACAGGGGACTATGGCTACACCTTC. This gives the protein CASSQGTGDYGYTF.

The V gene is TRBV6-6, the J gene TRBJ1-1, with 9 nucleotides matching TRBD1. This CDR3 contains 16 residues. Germline-derived CDR1 and CDR2 are MNHNY and SVGAGI (reference sequence). Trimming cost V 0 bases and J 5 bases; bases outside gene matches: 7. The CDR3 spells CASSYSRDRAETEAFF. The CDR3 DNA is TGTGCCAGCAGTTACTCTCGGGACAGGGCGGAAACTGAAGCTTTCTTT.

This clone was detected a few times. The chain recombines TRBV28 with TRBJ1-2; D remains ambiguous. CDR3 length equals 15 residues. Germline loops: CDR1 MDHEN, CDR2 SYDVKM. V lost 5 bases, J lost 5 bases, and 18 bases lay in between. The DNA for the CDR3 is TGTGCCAGCAGTCTCCCTAATCTGAGGGCGTATGGCTACACCTTC. It encodes CASSLPNLRAYGYTF.

For the CDR3, the DNA is TGTGCCAGTAGTATTCCCCGCGGGAGTTTGGGAGATACGCAGTATTTT. Protein product: CASSIPRGSLGDTQYF. The chain combines TRBV19 with TRBJ2-3; 7 bases line up with TRBD2. The CDR3 consists of 16 residues. Trimming at V came to 3 bases and at J to 5 bases, leaving 11 bases not matched to a gene. Looked up from germline, CDR1 is LNHDA and CDR2 is SQIVND (reference sequence).

The chain couples TRBV5-4 to TRBJ2-5; D is unclear. Trimming took 1 base from V and 5 from J, leaving 3 bases between them. Germline CDR1 reads SGHNT; CDR2 reads YYREEE (reference sequence). The CDR3 contains 11 residues. The CDR3 nucleotides read TGTGCCAGCAGCTTGCGGGAGACCCAGTACTTC. Its protein is CASSLRETQYF.

The V and J genes are TRBV19 and TRBJ1-1, with a tentative D call TRBD1 (6 bases). CDR1 and CDR2 (germline): LNHDA, SQIVND (reference sequence). V shed 5 bases and J shed 5 bases, with 15 bases lying between them. This CDR3 has 14 amino acids. The CDR3 spells CASSSRGTGTEAFF. The CDR3 DNA reads TGTGCCAGTAGTTCTAGAGGTACAGGGACTGAAGCTTTCTTT.